This TCR beta chain derives from a study of T cells in Graves' hyperthyroidism and ophthalmopathy. Study-wide findings and caveats: A model built on 13 V-J features separated ophthalmopathy from stable hyperthyroidism. It was a median roughly six months before onset that the model predicted ophthalmopathy.

Diagnostic assessment was based on clinical symptoms, serum thyroxine and TRAb, thyroid ultrasound and orbital computed tomography. RNA transcripts were the template for amplifying TCR beta CDR3 regions. First-round RT-PCR of the TCR CDR3 relied on the HTBI primer set. MiXCR was run by TCRdb on the multiplex PCR reads, yielding one entry per CDR3 protein. The sample has hundreds of thousands of distinct CDR3 sequences; 20% are singletons. The ends lost 4 bases at V and 2 bases at J; junction bases unmatched: 5. From germline, CDR1 is DFQATT and CDR2 SNEGSKA (reference sequence). The CDR3 loop spans 13 amino acids. In this sample, this clonotype turned up many times. Its target is not known.

The sequencing sample was made of blood. This sequence originates from a man aged 30 to 39 with Graves' ophthalmopathy. This sequence joins TRBV20-1 and TRBJ2-7; 7 bases align to TRBD1. The CDR3 coding sequence is TGCAGTGCTACCCCGGGACAGCCCTACGAGCAGTACTTC. This translates into CSATPGQPYEQYF.